Presented here are 4 T cell receptor beta chains from one specimen sequenced in a study of shared clonotypes between healthy human individuals (dated by TCRdb to between 2020 and 2021). Receptor amplification or capture employed the immunoSEQ multiplex PCR assay. This is the immuneACCESS table as TCRdb keeps it, with only in-frame sequences that have V and J called. A part of the clones is gone; compared with another copy, unresolved V genes explain less than half, and the rest is unexplained. The sample data list around 2,000,000 clones, and roughly 94% of these were observed just once. The ten largest make up more than 0.1% of the sample. The source material was naive CD4+ T cells sorted from blood. Reading the label with the study, this specimen's cell subset or site is: CD45RA+ positively selected. The origin of the receptors is a man younger than 30 in good health.

On this clone: Distinct nucleotide sequences in the sample also encode this CDR3. The chain carries TRBV30 and TRBJ1-1; TRBD1 might be the D (6 bases). This CDR3 comprises 13 residues. Trimming cost V 2 bases and J 5 bases, with 12 bases left between them. Germline lookup yields CDR1 GTSNPN and CDR2 SVGIG (reference sequence). The CDR3 coding sequence is TGTGCCTGGAGTCAACAGGGAGGTACTGAAGCTTTCTTT. It specifies CAWSQQGGTEAFF.

The chain recombines TRBV6-1 with TRBJ1-6; D ambiguous. The V gene lost 3 bases and the J gene lost 7 bases, with 13 bases spanning the gap. The CDR3 contains 15 residues. The V gene's germline CDR1 is MNHNS and CDR2 SASEGT. The CDR3 sequence is CASSDRAKSNSPLHF. The CDR3 DNA reads as TGTGCCAGCAGTGATCGGGCGAAGAGCAATTCACCCCTCCACTTT.

The chain carries TRBV2 and TRBJ2-7, with TRBD1 matching 9 bases. The CDR3 runs 15 residues. The V segment lost 6 bases and the J segment 2 bases; nucleotides outside the gene matches: 8. Germline values: CDR1 SNHLY, CDR2 FYNNEI. In DNA form, the CDR3 reads TGTGCCAGCAGAGAGTCGGGACAGGGAACCTACGAGCAGTACTTC. Amino acid sequence: CASRESGQGTYEQYF. Full variable domain (rest looked up from reference TRBV2 and TRBJ2-7): EPEVTQTPSHQVTQMGQEVILRCVPISNHLYFYWYRQILGQKVEFLVSFYNNEISEKSEIFDDQFSVERPDGSNFTLKIRSTKLEDSAMYFCASRESGQGTYEQYFGPGTRLTVT.

This chain links TRBV4-2 with TRBJ2-3; 11 nucleotides agree with TRBD2. Germline lookup yields CDR1 LGHNA and CDR2 YNFKEQ. V shed 3 bases and J 4 bases; nucleotides not matched to a gene: 6. The CDR3 is made up of 16 amino acids. In DNA form, the CDR3 reads TGTGCCAGCAGCCAGGCTCTAGCGGGGGGTTCAGATACGCAGTATTTT. Protein sequence: CASSQALAGGSDTQYF.